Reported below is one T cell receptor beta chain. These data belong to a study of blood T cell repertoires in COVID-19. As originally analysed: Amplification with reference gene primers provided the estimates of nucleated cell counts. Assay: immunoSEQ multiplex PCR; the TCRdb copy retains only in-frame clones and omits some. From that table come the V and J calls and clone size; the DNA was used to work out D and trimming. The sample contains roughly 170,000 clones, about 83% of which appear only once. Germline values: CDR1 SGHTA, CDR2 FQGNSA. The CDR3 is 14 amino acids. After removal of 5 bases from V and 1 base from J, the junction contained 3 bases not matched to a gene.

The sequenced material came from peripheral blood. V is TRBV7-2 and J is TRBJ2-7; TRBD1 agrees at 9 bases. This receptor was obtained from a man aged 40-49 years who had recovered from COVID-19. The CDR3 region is CASSPGTGSYEQYF. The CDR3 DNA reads TGTGCCAGCAGCCCCGGGACAGGGTCCTACGAGCAGTACTTC.